The 30 T cell receptor beta chains reported below all come from one sample, sequenced in a study of blood T cell repertoires in COVID-19. The protocol was immunoSEQ multiplex PCR, while the TCRdb copy is restricted to in-frame clones and leaves out a portion. The data contain approximately 90,000 clones, approximately 86% of them seen just once; the ten biggest clones take up more than 1%. The sequenced sample was peripheral blood. The source is a man older than 75 with active or convalescent COVID-19.

The V and J genes are TRBV4-3 and TRBJ2-7, with TRBD2 identical over 11 bases. The trim removed 1 base at V and 2 bases at J, leaving 7 bases unmatched. Germline CDR1 is LGHNA and CDR2 is YSLEER. This CDR3 is 17 amino acids long. DNA of the CDR3: TGCGCCAGCAGCCAAGTTTTCTTACTAGCGGGGGCCTACGAGCAGTACTTC. Its translation is CASSQVFLLAGAYEQYF.

The CDR3 loop is CASSHGQLYGYTF. The CDR3, as DNA: TGTGCCAGCAGCCACGGACAGCTCTATGGCTACACCTTC. J is TRBJ1-2 and V is TRBV14, with a weak D call TRBD1 (6 bases). The germline V gene encodes CDR1 SGHDN and CDR2 FVKESK. V was trimmed by 3 bases and J by 4 bases, leaving 9 bases between them. CDR3 size: 13 residues.

The chain has TRBV6-4 and TRBJ2-6; D is unresolved. Trimming removed 5 bases from V and 0 bases from J, with 8 bases in between. The CDR3 is 15 residues long. Looked up from germline, CDR1 is MRHNA and CDR2 is SNTAGT. CDR3 sequence: CASSLDNSGANVLTF. CDR3 nucleotides: TGTGCCAGCAGTCTAGATAACTCTGGGGCCAACGTCCTGACTTTC.

V and J are TRBV15 and TRBJ2-7; possibly TRBD2 for D (6 bases). Trimming left V 0 bases short and J 2 bases short, with 11 bases between. CDR3 length: 15 residues. Germline-derived CDR1 and CDR2 are LNHNV and YYDKDF (reference sequence). The DNA of the CDR3 is TGTGCCACCAGCAGAGAAGCTAGCGCGGCCTACGAGCAGTACTTC. This sequence encodes CATSREASAAYEQYF.

The rearrangement links TRBV6-1 to TRBJ1-6; TRBD1 matches 10 bases. Germline CDR1 and CDR2: MNHNS and SASEGT. The CDR3 sequence is 16 residues long. Losses at the gene ends were 1 base for V and 7 bases for J; bases not matched to a gene: 4. CDR3 loop: CASSEVGTGVNSPLHF. The DNA of the CDR3 is TGTGCCAGCAGTGAAGTTGGGACAGGGGTAAATTCACCCCTCCACTTT.

The chain uses TRBV7-2 and TRBJ2-7; 7 bases match TRBD2. Germline V gives CDR1 SGHTA, CDR2 FQGNSA. J lost 4 bases, V lost 0 bases, and 6 bases had no gene match. This CDR3 is 15 amino acids long. CDR3 sequence (DNA): TGTGCCAGCAGCTTAGCGGGAGGGCCAGGGTACGAGCAGTACTTC. It translates to CASSLAGGPGYEQYF.

V is TRBV27 and J is TRBJ2-7; TRBD2 might be the D (6 bases). V gave up 5 bases and J gave up 2 bases, with 13 bases separating them. Germline-derived CDR1 and CDR2 are MNHEY and SMNVEV (reference sequence). The CDR3 runs to 14 residues. CDR3 DNA: TGTGCCAGCAGTCCGCTAGCGCTGACCTACGAGCAGTACTTC. Translated: CASSPLALTYEQYF.

V is TRBV5-1 and J is TRBJ2-1; a possible D gene is TRBD2 (6 bases). CDR3 size: 12 residues. CDR1 and CDR2 from the germline V gene are SGHRS and YFSETQ. Trimming shortened V by 8 bases and J by 6 bases, and 12 bases separated the two germline ends. The CDR3, as DNA: TGCGCCAGTTCCACGGGGGTCAATGAGCAGTTCTTC. This codes for CASSTGVNEQFF.

CDR3 nucleotide sequence: TGTGCCAGCATCAGGGCAGCTTCCTACGAGCAGTACTTC. It is translated as CASIRAASYEQYF. The chain uses TRBV2 and TRBJ2-7, with a possible D match to TRBD1 (5 bases). The CDR3 spans 13 residues. Germline V lookup: CDR1 SNHLY, CDR2 FYNNEI. V gave up 7 bases and J gave up 1 base, with 11 bases separating them.

This clone was seen more than once but under ten times. The chain couples TRBV30 to TRBJ2-7; 11 bases map to TRBD2. The V gene's germline CDR1 is GTSNPN and CDR2 SVGIG (reference sequence). V dropped 4 bases and J dropped 3; count of bases not matched to a gene: 5. The CDR3 is made up of 14 amino acids. The CDR3 bases are TGTGCCTGGAAGACTAGCGGGAACCTCTACGAGCAGTACTTC. It yields the protein CAWKTSGNLYEQYF.

This rearrangement joins TRBV29-1 to TRBJ1-1; the D gene is possibly TRBD1 (6 bases). Trimming cost V 6 bases and J 1 base, with 12 bases left between them. This CDR3 is 13 amino acids long. Per the germline V gene, CDR1 is SQVTM and CDR2 is ANQGSEA. The DNA of the CDR3 is TGCAGCGTAGCAGGACAGCAGAACACTGAAGCTTTCTTT. This encodes CSVAGQQNTEAFF.

The sample holds a few counts of this clone. The CDR3 DNA reads TGTGCCAGCAGCTCCGGGGGTCGCAATCAGCCCCAGCATTTT. Encoded protein: CASSSGGRNQPQHF. J is TRBJ1-5 and V is TRBV7-2; TRBD1 is a possible D gene (5 bases). The ends were cut back, 4 bases at V and 2 bases at J, with 9 bases in the middle. This CDR3 contains 14 residues. The germline V gene has CDR1 SGHTA and CDR2 FQGNSA. The complete variable domain, with remaining parts taken from reference TRBV7-2 and TRBJ1-5, reads GAGVSQSPSNKVTEKGKDVELRCDPISGHTALYWYRQSLGQGLEFLIYFQGNSAPDKSGLPSDRFSAERTGGSVSTLTIQRTQQEDSAVYLCASSSGGRNQPQHFGDGTRLSIL.

CDR3 protein: CASSFAQRQTSTDTQYF. The CDR3 bases are TGTGCCAGCAGTTTCGCCCAGCGCCAAACTAGCACAGATACGCAGTATTTT. The J gene is TRBJ2-3, the V gene TRBV27, with unresolved D. This CDR3 spans 17 amino acids. Germline loops: CDR1 MNHEY, CDR2 SMNVEV (reference sequence). V shed 3 bases and J shed 0 bases, with 16 bases lying between them.

The chain recombines TRBV5-6 with TRBJ1-6; TRBD1 agrees at 7 bases. The CDR3 extends over 15 amino acids. J lost 10 bases, V lost 1 base, and 8 bases had no gene match. Germline CDR1 is SGHDT and CDR2 is YYEEEE. The CDR3 sequence is CASSLYQGVYSPLHF. CDR3 DNA: TGTGCCAGCAGCTTGTATCAGGGGGTTTACTCACCCCTCCACTTT.

This clone was found a few times. The chain carries TRBV5-1 and TRBJ2-2; 8 bases line up with TRBD1. J was trimmed by 6 bases and V by 4 bases; bases with no gene match: 5. The CDR3 spans 14 residues. Germline-derived CDR1 and CDR2 are SGHRS and YFSETQ. CDR3 protein: CASSDQGASGELFF. CDR3 nucleotides: TGCGCCAGCAGCGATCAGGGGGCTTCCGGGGAGCTGTTTTTT.

This clone was recorded only once. The rearrangement links TRBV28 to TRBJ2-3; D is possibly TRBD2 (6 bases). The ends were cut back, 5 bases at V and 12 bases at J, with 24 bases in the middle. CDR3 length: 15 residues. Germline assignment: CDR1 MDHEN and CDR2 SYDVKM. Here the CDR3 reads CASSPSLAEGGPQYF. For the CDR3, the DNA is TGTGCCAGCAGTCCCTCCCTCGCGGAGGGTGGACCCCAGTATTTT.

The gene calls are TRBV7-9 and TRBJ1-4, with D possibly TRBD1 on 5 matching bases. Germline CDR1 and CDR2: SEHNR and FQNEAQ (reference sequence). The CDR3 loop spans 15 amino acids. Trimming left V 3 bases short and J 5 bases short, with 13 bases between. For the CDR3, the DNA is TGTGCCAGCAGCTTGGGGCGGGGCCGCAATGAAAAACTGTTTTTT. Translating gives CASSLGRGRNEKLFF.

The chain combines TRBV7-2 with TRBJ2-7, with D maybe TRBD2 (5 bases). The CDR3 sequence is 15 residues long. Germline V gene lookup returns CDR1 SGHTA and CDR2 FQGNSA. The ends were cut back, 4 bases at V and 5 bases at J, with 18 bases in the middle. The CDR3 region is CASSSLGVGFDEQYF. CDR3 DNA: TGTGCCAGCAGCTCCCTCGGGGTGGGGTTTGACGAGCAGTACTTC.

This chain connects TRBV21-1 to TRBJ1-3; TRBD1 is the table's D call, not checked against the DNA. TRBV21-1 is listed as a pseudogene. CDR3 size: 19 residues. CDR3 sequence (DNA): TGTGCCAGCAGCAGACATTTCATGGGACAGGGGTCTTCTGGAAACACCATATATTTT. Its translation: CASSRHFMGQGSSGNTIYF.

J is TRBJ2-5 and V is TRBV19; TRBD1 aligns across 12 bases. V shed 6 bases, J shed 7 bases, and the junction held 9 bases outside the gene matches. This CDR3 region has 15 residues. Germline CDR1 is LNHDA and CDR2 is SQIVND (reference sequence). The CDR3 nucleotides read TGTGCCAGTAGGTCCGGGACAGGGGGCGCTGGGACCCAGTACTTC. As protein: CASRSGTGGAGTQYF.

The genes are TRBV18 and TRBJ2-7, with 9 bases lining up with TRBD2. The germline CDR1 and CDR2 sequences are KGHSH and LQKENI. This CDR3 comprises 16 residues. Trimming removed 0 bases from V and 2 bases from J; junction bases left unmatched: 5. CDR3 bases: TGTGCCAGCTCACCACCGGCCCTAGCGGGGACCTACGAGCAGTACTTC. This encodes CASSPPALAGTYEQYF.

The gene calls are TRBV9 and TRBJ1-1; D is uncertain. V lost 0 bases and J 2 bases, leaving 5 bases between the germline ends. Germline CDR1 reads SGDLS; CDR2 reads YYNGEE. The CDR3 runs to 13 residues. CDR3 protein: CASSVETNTEAFF. CDR3 DNA: TGTGCCAGCAGCGTAGAGACTAACACTGAAGCTTTCTTT.

The chain is built from TRBV4-3 and TRBJ1-4; D is uncertain. Germline CDR1 LGHNA, CDR2 YSLEER. V was shortened by 1 base and J by 8 bases, with 14 bases between the two germline ends. CDR3 size: 15 residues. CDR3 sequence: CASSQAGSAGEKLFF. CDR3 nucleotides: TGCGCCAGCAGCCAAGCAGGCTCGGCGGGGGAAAAACTGTTTTTT.

This clone has only one observation. The chain recombines TRBV5-1 with TRBJ1-6, with D possibly TRBD1 on 5 matching bases. Germline lookup yields CDR1 SGHRS and CDR2 YFSETQ. Trimming stripped 1 base from V and 7 bases from J, with 9 bases between. The CDR3 spans 14 residues. This CDR3 reads CASSLRQGNSPLHF. CDR3 sequence (DNA): TGCGCCAGCAGCTTGCGGCAGGGAAATTCACCCCTCCACTTT.

The rearrangement links TRBV7-3 to TRBJ2-3; tentatively, D is TRBD2 (6 bases). The CDR3 is made up of 15 amino acids. Per germline, CDR1 SGHTA and CDR2 FQGTGA. Trimming left V 0 bases short and J 1 base short, with 8 bases between. CDR3 loop: CASSLTGTGTDTQYF. The CDR3 DNA sequence: TGTGCCAGCAGCTTAACGGGGACTGGCACAGATACGCAGTATTTT. The full variable domain, with the rest looked up from reference TRBV7-3 and TRBJ2-3, is GAGVSQTPSNKVTEKGKYVELRCDPISGHTALYWYRQSLGQGPEFLIYFQGTGAADDSGLPNDRFFAVRPEGSVSTLKIQRTERGDSAVYLCASSLTGTGTDTQYFGPGTRLTVL.

J is TRBJ1-2 and V is TRBV5-6; D is perhaps TRBD1 (6 bases). The V and J ends lost 2 bases and 8 bases respectively, with 16 bases between them. Germline CDR1 and CDR2: SGHDT and YYEEEE. The CDR3 sequence is 14 residues long. The CDR3 coding sequence is TGTGCCAGCAGCTTTATGGGACACGCTGGGGGCTACACCTTC. It translates to CASSFMGHAGGYTF.

This clone was recorded once. This sequence joins TRBV4-2 and TRBJ2-1; D remains ambiguous. The CDR3 length is 13 residues. V lost 4 bases, J lost 4 bases, and 8 bases lay in between. The germline CDR1 and CDR2 sequences are LGHNA and YNFKEQ. CDR3 bases: TGTGCCAGCAGCCCGAAACAGTACAATGAGCAGTTCTTC. Residues: CASSPKQYNEQFF.

The chain is built from TRBV12-3 or TRBV12-4 and TRBJ2-7; D might be TRBD1 (5 bases). V was shortened by 2 bases and J by 3 bases, with 8 bases between the two germline ends. The CDR3 has 13 amino acids. CDR3 sequence: CASSLKQDYEQYF. As DNA, the CDR3 is TGTGCCAGCAGTTTAAAACAGGACTACGAGCAGTACTTC.

The chain recombines TRBV6-2 or TRBV6-3 with TRBJ2-1, with D perhaps matching TRBD2 (7 bases). The CDR3 spans 15 residues. V lost 1 base to trimming and J lost 4 bases, with 11 bases between them. The germline V gene has CDR1 MNHEY and CDR2 SVGEGT. The CDR3: CASSYFGGAYNEQFF. CDR3 in DNA: TGTGCCAGCAGTTACTTTGGGGGGGCTTACAATGAGCAGTTCTTC.

V is TRBV19 and J is TRBJ2-1; tentative D call: TRBD2 (5 bases). The length of the CDR3 is 14 residues. Trimming left V 3 bases short and J 13 bases short, with 19 bases between. CDR1 LNHDA and CDR2 SQIVND come from the germline V gene (reference sequence). CDR3 in amino acids: CASSIGGGAPGQFF. The CDR3 DNA follows: TGTGCCAGTAGTATCGGAGGTGGAGCGCCGGGCCAGTTCTTC.